What follows are 22 T cell receptor beta chains derived from one specimen sequenced in a study of T cell responses to AZD1222 COVID-19 vaccine. The repertoire was sequenced with immunoSEQ multiplex PCR; TCRdb's copy has only in-frame clones and lacks some. The sample consists of roughly 120,000 clones, around 88% of them appearing once. Sequences were derived from peripheral blood, sampled on day 0 of AZD1222 vaccination. Receptors were obtained from an adult in good health.

The V call is TRBV30, the J call TRBJ1-3; a weak D match, TRBD1 (5 bases). The CDR3 loop spans 17 amino acids. Germline CDR1 and CDR2: GTSNPN and SVGIG (reference sequence). V gave up 1 base and J gave up 4 bases, with 20 bases separating them. This chain's CDR3 is CAWSDGHAIRIGNTIYF. The CDR3 DNA is TGTGCCTGGAGTGACGGACACGCGATTCGTATCGGAAACACCATATATTTT.

This chain uses TRBV12-2 with TRBJ1-1; the table names TRBD1, a call not compared with the DNA. TRBV12-2 has pseudogene status. The CDR3 contains 17 residues. This CDR3 is CASRLGFDRVTNTEAFF. The CDR3 nucleotides read TGTGCAAGTCGCTTAGGCTTCGACAGGGTGACGAACACTGAAGCTTTCTTT.

There are a few counts of this clone. This sample also contains other DNA sequences that code for the same CDR3. This chain uses TRBV4-2 with TRBJ1-3, with TRBD1 matching 8 bases. This CDR3 is 15 amino acids long. Trimming took 1 base from V and 2 from J; bases not matched to a gene: 1. Germline CDR1 LGHNA, CDR2 YNFKEQ. CDR3 sequence: CASSQVTGAGNTIYF. The DNA for the CDR3 is TGTGCCAGCAGCCAAGTGACAGGGGCTGGAAACACCATATATTTT.

This clone has only one observation. The rearrangement links TRBV5-1 to TRBJ1-6; D may be TRBD1 (6 bases). V was shortened by 1 base and J by 9 bases, with 14 bases between the two germline ends. CDR3 size: 15 residues. Per the germline V gene, CDR1 is SGHRS and CDR2 is YFSETQ. CDR3 region: CASSLWGRGSSPLHF. CDR3 bases: TGCGCCAGCAGCTTGTGGGGGCGAGGTAGTTCACCCCTCCACTTT. Full variable domain (remainder filled in from reference TRBV5-1 and TRBJ1-6): KAGVTQTPRYLIKTRGQQVTLSCSPISGHRSVSWYQQTPGQGLQFLFEYFSETQRNKGNFPGRFSGRQFSNSRSEMNVSTLELGDSALYLCASSLWGRGSSPLHFGNGTRLTVT.

This clone was detected a few times. The rearrangement uses TRBV7-9 and TRBJ2-4, with 7 bases fitting TRBD2. Per germline, CDR1 SEHNR and CDR2 FQNEAQ (reference sequence). After removal of 1 base from V and 8 bases from J, the junction contained 8 bases not matched to a gene. The CDR3 totals 15 residues. The CDR3 sequence is CASSLVTSDGDIQYF. CDR3 nucleotide sequence: TGTGCCAGCAGCTTAGTAACTAGCGATGGGGACATTCAGTACTTC.

This clone is a singleton in its sample. The chain has TRBV5-1 and TRBJ1-6; weak D call: TRBD1 (5 bases). This CDR3 spans 18 amino acids. With 4 bases removed from V and 0 bases from J, the gap between germline ends came to 17 bases. Germline values: CDR1 SGHRS, CDR2 YFSETQ. The CDR3: CASSPGTVHSSYNSPLHF. Written as DNA, the CDR3 is TGCGCCAGCAGCCCCGGGACCGTCCATAGCTCCTATAATTCACCCCTCCACTTT.

V is TRBV15 and J is TRBJ1-1; the D is unclear. The CDR3 has 15 residues. The ends were cut back, 2 bases at V and 1 base at J, with 11 bases in the middle. In germline, CDR1 is LNHNV, CDR2 YYDKDF (reference sequence). CDR3 sequence (DNA): TGTGCCACCAGCAGACACCGGGATGGGAACACTGAAGCTTTCTTT. This translates into CATSRHRDGNTEAFF. The entire variable domain, with the rest obtained from reference TRBV15 and TRBJ1-1, is as follows: DAMVIQNPRYQVTQFGKPVTLSCSQTLNHNVMYWYQQKSSQAPKLLFHYYDKDFNNEADTPDNFQSRRPNTSFCFLDIRSPGLGDTAMYLCATSRHRDGNTEAFFGQGTRLTVV.

The chain uses TRBV28 and TRBJ1-2; maybe TRBD1 (5 bases). Germline CDR1 MDHEN, CDR2 SYDVKM. The V end lost 2 bases, the J end lost 2 bases, and 9 bases lay between the germline ends. CDR3 size: 14 residues. CDR3 nucleotide sequence: TGTGCCAGCAGTTTAAGAGGGGCGAACTATGGCTACACCTTC. Its translation is CASSLRGANYGYTF.

This clone was recorded only once. This chain joins TRBV12-3 or TRBV12-4 and TRBJ2-7, with no clear D. The CDR3 is 13 amino acids. Trimming cost V 4 bases and J 0 bases, with 7 bases left between them. The DNA of the CDR3 is TGTGCCAGCAGTTCAGCCTTCTCCTACGAGCAGTACTTC. Protein product: CASSSAFSYEQYF.

The V gene is TRBV6-5, the J gene TRBJ1-2; 7 bases are a match to TRBD1. This CDR3 is built from 12 residues. Per germline, CDR1 MNHEY and CDR2 SVGAGI. V lost 4 bases to trimming and J lost 13 bases; unmatched junction nucleotides: 9. In DNA form, the CDR3 reads TGTGCCAGCAGTTCCAACAGGGGAAGGAGCACCTTC. The encoded protein is CASSSNRGRSTF.

CDR3 DNA sequence: TGTGCCGGGGAGGGGAAAGGGGGCTCCTACGAGCAGTACTTC. This codes for CAGEGKGGSYEQYF. The V call is TRBV30, the J call TRBJ2-7, with a possible D match to TRBD2 (7 bases). Deletions cut 8 bases from V and 0 bases from J, with 17 bases between. The CDR3 is made up of 14 amino acids. Germline CDR1 and CDR2: GTSNPN and SVGIG (reference sequence).

J is TRBJ1-1 and V is TRBV7-2; no firm D call. Germline CDR1 and CDR2: SGHTA and FQGNSA. Trimming removed 2 bases at V and 4 bases at J, with 14 bases between. The CDR3 has 15 residues. This chain's CDR3 is CASSLPWAAGTEAFF. DNA of the CDR3: TGTGCCAGCAGCTTACCTTGGGCCGCGGGCACTGAAGCTTTCTTT.

V usage is TRBV18 and J usage is TRBJ1-3; tentatively, D is TRBD1 (5 bases). The V and J ends lost 3 bases and 8 bases respectively, with 11 bases between them. The germline V gene encodes CDR1 KGHSH and CDR2 LQKENI. This CDR3 has 13 amino acids. The CDR3 loop reads CASSPGPGDTIYF. Here the CDR3 DNA reads TGTGCCAGCTCACCGGGACCTGGCGACACCATATATTTT.

The chain couples TRBV29-1 to TRBJ2-3; no reliable D call. The germline V gene has CDR1 SQVTM and CDR2 ANQGSEA. CDR3 length: 12 amino acids. V was clipped by 3 bases and J by 7 bases, with 11 bases between them. DNA for the CDR3: TGCAGCGTTGAGAGCGAAACCAATACGCAGTATTTT. This encodes CSVESETNTQYF.

This sequence joins TRBV3-1 (or the pseudogene TRBV3-2) and TRBJ1-5; no clear D gene. CDR1 and CDR2 (germline): LGHDT, YNNKEL (reference sequence). The CDR3 has 13 residues. The V and J ends lost 3 bases and 4 bases respectively, with 7 bases between them. DNA for the CDR3: TGTGCCAGCAGCCAGGGCGGTAATCAGCCCCAGCATTTT. It encodes CASSQGGNQPQHF.

The chain employs TRBV7-9 and TRBJ2-7; perhaps TRBD2 as D (6 bases). V gave up 5 bases and J gave up 6 bases, with 20 bases separating them. Germline assignment: CDR1 SEHNR and CDR2 FQNEAQ (reference sequence). CDR3 size: 15 residues. The CDR3, as DNA: TGTGCCAGCAGCCGTCTCTACCCCGTGGAGGGCGAGCAGTACTTC. This codes for CASSRLYPVEGEQYF.

This chain joins TRBV5-6 and TRBJ2-4; D is unresolved. CDR1 SGHDT and CDR2 YYEEEE come from the germline V gene. The CDR3 has 13 amino acids. V lost 0 bases to trimming and J lost 9 bases, with 10 bases between them. The CDR3 sequence is CASSLGSVGIQYF. CDR3 sequence (DNA): TGTGCCAGCAGCTTGGGTAGTGTTGGCATTCAGTACTTC.

The chain couples TRBV6-2 or TRBV6-3 to TRBJ1-2, with TRBD1 matching 7 bases. CDR1 is MNHEY, CDR2 SVGEGT, per germline. The CDR3 sequence is 14 residues long. The ends lost 4 bases at V and 4 bases at J; junction bases unmatched: 6. CDR3 bases: TGTGCCAGCAGTTCCGGGACAGCTTCCTATGGCTACACCTTC. It yields the protein CASSSGTASYGYTF.

In this sample, this clone turned up once. V usage is TRBV5-8 and J usage is TRBJ1-2, with D maybe TRBD1 (6 bases). V was shortened by 5 bases and J by 4 bases, with 9 bases between the two germline ends. Germline V gene lookup returns CDR1 SGHTS and CDR2 YDEGEE. This CDR3 comprises 12 residues. DNA of the CDR3: TGTGCCAGCAGAGGGGGGCTCTATGGCTACACCTTC. It encodes CASRGGLYGYTF.

DNA of the CDR3: TGTGCCAGCAGCTTAGCGCTCTCCCAGGCCTCCTACAATGAGCAGTTCTTC. Protein product: CASSLALSQASYNEQFF. The rearrangement joins TRBV7-8 to TRBJ2-1; no firm D call. The V gene lost 0 bases and the J gene lost 0 bases, with 12 bases spanning the gap. This CDR3 is 17 amino acids long. Per germline, CDR1 SGHVS and CDR2 FQNEAQ.

This chain joins TRBV19 and TRBJ1-1, with 11 bases identical to TRBD1. Germline CDR1 LNHDA, CDR2 SQIVND (reference sequence). The CDR3 has 15 amino acids. The V segment lost 5 bases and the J segment 3 bases; nucleotides outside the gene matches: 5. CDR3 in amino acids: CASSARTGGHTEAFF. DNA of the CDR3: TGTGCCAGTAGTGCCCGGACAGGGGGCCACACTGAAGCTTTCTTT.

The rearrangement uses TRBV27 and TRBJ1-2; D perhaps matches TRBD1 (5 bases). Trimming removed 3 bases from V and 2 bases from J, with 13 bases in between. This CDR3 is 15 amino acids long. The germline V gene has CDR1 MNHEY and CDR2 SMNVEV (reference sequence). DNA for the CDR3: TGTGCCAGCAGTTTTTGGGGCCTGGGGAACTATGGCTACACCTTC. Translation gives CASSFWGLGNYGYTF.